This T cell receptor beta chain was found in a study of Ad26.COV2.S vaccination and SARS-CoV-2 variants. Study overall: The authors gave Ad26.COV2.S intramuscularly, either once or twice 56 days apart. Study-level results: Vaccine recipients and placebo recipients showed similar non-spike TCR breadth.

Method: immunoSEQ multiplex PCR; TCRdb's copy keeps in-frame clones and lacks some. The table includes about 320,000 clones, 86% detected once. J gave up 2 bases and V 2 bases, and 11 bases lay outside the gene matches. Germline V lookup: CDR1 SGHRS, CDR2 YFSETQ. This CDR3 comprises 17 residues. This clone came up once. Its antigen is currently unknown. The sample's treatment: around 19 received Ad26.COV2.S at low or high dose, single or two shots; about five received placebo; per-sample allocation not given. Day 63 after the first vaccine or placebo injection was the time point for sampling. In Boston, an adult donor aged 18-55 years took part.

The sample in question was peripheral blood, obtained in a trial of Ad26.COV2.S vaccine versus placebo. This rearrangement joins TRBV5-1 to TRBJ2-3, with TRBD2 identical over 7 bases. The clonotype was recovered from a person between 18 and 65 years old who received the Ad26.COV2.S COVID-19 vaccine or a placebo. The CDR3 region has the DNA TGCGCCAGCAGCTTTACTGGGGGGACTATTGCCACAGATACGCAGTATTTT. This codes for CASSFTGGTIATDTQYF.